This T cell receptor beta chain was obtained from a study of blood T cell repertoires in COVID-19. Profiling relied on immunoSEQ multiplex PCR, and the TCRdb table lists in-frame clones only, not all of them. The sample holds 150,000 to 200,000 clones, about 82% seen once. The CDR3 covers 14 residues. The V and J ends lost 0 bases and 7 bases respectively, with 11 bases between them. Germline-derived CDR1 and CDR2 are SGHTS and YDEGEE. The sequenced sample consisted of peripheral blood. The chain uses TRBV5-8 and TRBJ1-5, with a possible D match to TRBD1 (5 bases). The clonotype was recovered from a woman aged 30 to 39 with acute or convalescent COVID-19. The CDR3 sequence: CASSLGQGRQPQHF. The CDR3 region has the DNA TGTGCCAGCAGCTTGGGGCAGGGTCGGCAGCCCCAGCATTTT.